In its sample, the clone carrying this T cell receptor beta chain was seen once. The sample is drawn from a study of regulatory T cells in long-lasting Graves disease. Specified time point: newly diagnosed GD, antithyroid drugs for less than 3 months. Following extraction of RNA from PBMCs, that RNA was used to make the TCR library. Construction of the TCR beta libraries employed iRepertoire HTBI primers in conjunction with Arm-PCR of CDR3 regions. TCRdb redid the calling of the multiplex PCR reads with MiXCR, one entry per CDR3 protein. The table has roughly 400,000 distinct CDR3 sequences, about a sixth seen once. J gave up 0 bases and V 3 bases, and 3 bases lay outside the gene matches. The germline gives CDR1 MNHEY, CDR2 SMNVEV (reference sequence). This CDR3 is 15 amino acids long. The same specimen was also included in a second study, on T cells in Graves' hyperthyroidism and ophthalmopathy.

The chain has TRBV27 and TRBJ2-3; TRBD1 matches 7 bases. The material was peripheral blood mononuclear cells (PBMCs), obtained at new diagnosis, from a patient treated with antithyroid drugs. The receptor comes from a woman aged 18-29 years with Graves disease. CDR3 sequence: CASSLRGQSTDTQYF. The CDR3 DNA sequence: TGTGCCAGCAGTTTGAGGGGACAGAGCACAGATACGCAGTATTTT.